This T cell receptor beta chain is drawn from a study of blood T cell repertoires in COVID-19. Authors' analysis steps: Estimation of nucleated cell counts was performed using reference gene primer amplification. Generated by immunoSEQ multiplex PCR, the TCRdb table keeps only in-frame clones and is missing some. V and J calls and clone size are those listed in that table; D and trimming were worked out from the DNA. The sample lists 180,000 or so clones, about 80% occurring once. Donors in Cohort 3 counted as recovered after two negative PCRs, clearance, or symptom resolution. The CDR3 length is 13 residues. Trimming stripped 5 bases from V and 5 bases from J, with 12 bases between. Germline CDR1 KGHSH, CDR2 LQKENI.

The TCR originated in a man aged 50 or older who had recovered from COVID-19. The sample was PBMCs or T cells enriched from blood (not recorded which). This sequence joins TRBV18 and TRBJ2-5, with D tentatively TRBD2 (5 bases). This CDR3 reads CASSLPGVETQYF. In nucleotides, the CDR3 is TGTGCCAGCTCATTGCCCGGGGTGGAGACCCAGTACTTC.